Listed below are T cell receptor beta chains from one sample, sequenced in a study of blood T cell repertoires in COVID-19. Repertoires were generated with immunoSEQ multiplex PCR, while TCRdb's copy carries only in-frame clones and drops some. The sample holds over 120,000 clones, around nine tenths seen once. Sample: peripheral blood. All receptors come from a woman aged 45-65 years with active or convalescent COVID-19. Each CDR3 is given with its conserved first and last residue. A D gene is named only where the DNA matches it firmly. Part of the rows lack a size; the others show once, few, many or a class for expanded clones.

V: TRBV30; D: TRBD1; J: TRBJ1-5; size: -; CDR3: CAWSGTGDKQPQHF; DNA: TGTGCCTGGAGTGGGACAGGGGATAAGCAGCCCCAGCATTTT
V: TRBV6-5; D: -; J: TRBJ1-1; size: -; CDR3: CASSYITGHTEAFF; DNA: TGTGCCAGCAGTTATATCACAGGGCACACTGAAGCTTTCTTT
V: TRBV28; D: TRBD1; J: TRBJ2-5; size: -; CDR3: CASSLDRTRQETQYF; DNA: TGTGCCAGCAGTTTGGACAGGACGAGACAAGAGACCCAGTACTTC
V: TRBV15; D: -; J: TRBJ1-4; size: -; CDR3: CATSRDFGEKLFF; DNA: TGTGCCACCAGCAGGGACTTTGGGGAAAAACTGTTTTTT
V: TRBV5-6; D: -; J: TRBJ1-5; size: -; CDR3: CASSLVGSNQPQHF; DNA: TGTGCCAGCAGCTTGGTGGGCAGCAATCAGCCCCAGCATTTT
V: TRBV19; D: -; J: TRBJ1-5; size: -; CDR3: CASSIGAAGALRNQPQHF; DNA: TGTGCCAGTAGTATTGGAGCAGCAGGGGCCCTTCGCAATCAGCCCCAGCATTTT
V: TRBV3-1/TRBV3-2; D: TRBD2; J: TRBJ2-3; size: few; CDR3: CASSPASGRANTQYF; DNA: TGTGCCAGCAGCCCAGCTAGCGGGAGGGCTAATACGCAGTATTTT
V: TRBV7-9; D: -; J: TRBJ2-7; size: -; CDR3: CASSLEPQYEQYF; DNA: TGTGCCAGCAGCTTAGAGCCACAGTACGAGCAGTACTTC
V: TRBV3-1/TRBV3-2; D: -; J: TRBJ1-1; size: -; CDR3: CASSQGRADTEAFF; DNA: TGTGCCAGCAGCCAAGGGAGGGCGGACACTGAAGCTTTCTTT
V: TRBV6-5; D: TRBD1; J: TRBJ1-1; size: -; CDR3: CASSLRDRENTEAFF; DNA: TGTGCCAGCAGCCTTAGGGACAGAGAGAACACTGAAGCTTTCTTT
V: TRBV7-2; D: -; J: TRBJ2-7; size: -; CDR3: CASSLAFSGGSSKQYF; DNA: TGTGCCAGCAGCTTAGCTTTTAGTGGGGGGAGTAGCAAGCAGTACTTC
V: TRBV9; D: -; J: TRBJ1-5; size: -; CDR3: CASSVDLNQPQHF; DNA: TGTGCCAGCAGCGTGGACTTGAATCAGCCCCAGCATTTT
V: TRBV6-5; D: -; J: TRBJ2-2; size: once; CDR3: CASSPTLANTGELFF; DNA: TGTGCCAGCAGCCCGACTCTAGCGAACACCGGGGAGCTGTTTTTT
V: TRBV5-1; D: TRBD1; J: TRBJ1-1; size: -; CDR3: CASSPGQGPEAFF; DNA: TGCGCCAGCAGCCCGGGACAGGGGCCTGAAGCTTTCTTT
V: TRBV11-2; D: TRBD1; J: TRBJ2-7; size: many; CDR3: CASSNSLGQVGNEQYF; DNA: TGTGCCAGCAGCAATTCCCTTGGACAGGTAGGCAACGAGCAGTACTTC
V: TRBV28; D: -; J: TRBJ2-7; size: -; CDR3: CASGEGHAPYEQYF; DNA: TGTGCCAGCGGGGAGGGACACGCACCCTACGAGCAGTACTTC
V: TRBV5-1; D: TRBD2; J: TRBJ2-2; size: -; CDR3: CASSKTSGSSTGELFF; DNA: TGCGCCAGCAGCAAAACTAGCGGGAGTTCGACCGGGGAGCTGTTTTTT
V: TRBV3-1/TRBV3-2; D: TRBD1; J: TRBJ1-1; size: once; CDR3: CASVSTGGIEAFF; DNA: TGTGCCAGCGTATCGACAGGGGGCATTGAAGCTTTCTTT
V: TRBV6-2/TRBV6-3; D: -; J: TRBJ2-2; size: -; CDR3: CASSYSRVGELFF; DNA: TGTGCCAGCAGTTACTCGCGAGTCGGGGAGCTGTTTTTT
V: TRBV30; D: -; J: TRBJ2-5; size: -; CDR3: CAWRPWTDQETQYF; DNA: TGTGCCTGGAGACCTTGGACAGACCAAGAGACCCAGTACTTC
V: TRBV7-2; D: TRBD1; J: TRBJ1-5; size: -; CDR3: CASSSMDRGLNQPQHF; DNA: TGTGCCAGCAGCTCGATGGACAGGGGGCTCAATCAGCCCCAGCATTTT
V: TRBV29-1; D: -; J: TRBJ1-1; size: once; CDR3: CSVERQGPEAFF; DNA: TGCAGCGTTGAGCGGCAGGGCCCTGAAGCTTTCTTT
V: TRBV27; D: TRBD2; J: TRBJ2-1; size: once; CDR3: CASVRSGGNYNEQFF; DNA: TGTGCCAGCGTTAGGAGCGGGGGGAACTACAATGAGCAGTTCTTC
V: TRBV6-6; D: -; J: TRBJ2-1; size: -; CDR3: CASTRGGGSVDEQFF; DNA: TGTGCCAGCACCCGAGGTGGAGGAAGTGTTGATGAGCAGTTCTTC
V: TRBV7-2; D: -; J: TRBJ2-1; size: once; CDR3: CASSFSSEQFF; DNA: TGTGCCAGCAGCTTCTCCAGTGAGCAGTTCTTC
V: TRBV7-2; D: -; J: TRBJ2-7; size: -; CDR3: CASSLQSFTYEQYF; DNA: TGTGCCAGCAGCTTGCAGTCCTTCACCTACGAGCAGTACTTC
V: TRBV29-1; D: -; J: TRBJ2-3; size: -; CDR3: CSVGFAHTDTQYF; DNA: TGCAGCGTTGGTTTCGCGCACACAGATACGCAGTATTTT
V: TRBV6-2/TRBV6-3; D: -; J: TRBJ2-1; size: -; CDR3: CASSAGAPLWDEQFF; DNA: TGTGCCAGCAGTGCAGGGGCTCCTCTCTGGGATGAGCAGTTCTTC
V: TRBV11-1; D: TRBD1; J: TRBJ2-1; size: once; CDR3: CASSLRGQALGEQFF; DNA: TGTGCCAGCAGCCTCCGGGGACAGGCGTTGGGTGAGCAGTTCTTC
V: TRBV12-5; D: TRBD1; J: TRBJ1-1; size: few; CDR3: CASGFLDRGGTEAFF; DNA: TGTGCTAGTGGTTTCCTCGACAGGGGAGGCACTGAAGCTTTCTTT
V: TRBV30; D: -; J: TRBJ1-1; size: -; CDR3: CACRENTEAFF; DNA: TGTGCCTGCAGGGAAAACACTGAAGCTTTCTTT
V: TRBV5-8; D: -; J: TRBJ1-5; size: -; CDR3: CASSLSGYVSNQPQHF; DNA: TGTGCCAGCAGCTTGAGCGGTTATGTTAGCAATCAGCCCCAGCATTTT
V: TRBV15; D: TRBD2; J: TRBJ2-7; size: -; CDR3: CATSRGLAGGRSEQYF; DNA: TGTGCCACCAGCAGAGGTCTAGCGGGAGGAAGAAGCGAGCAGTACTTC
V: TRBV7-9; D: -; J: TRBJ1-1; size: -; CDR3: CASSQIGRRGEAFF; DNA: TGTGCCAGCAGCCAAATCGGCAGAAGGGGAGAAGCTTTCTTT